This T cell receptor beta chain was captured by sequencing in a study of blood T cells in healthy people across ages. Sample-barcoded 5' priming and a J-beta primer mix drove a second PCR of 7 to 11 cycles. Paired-end reads containing CDR3 totaled no fewer than 3 million for each sample. TCRdb re-called the 5' RACE reads through MiXCR, storing one row per CDR3 protein. The sample gives some 670,000 distinct CDR3 sequences, 52% of which show up once; roughly 14% is in the top ten. Drawing of peripheral blood yielded about 10 milliliters from each donor. The extraction recovered at least 5.5 micrograms of total RNA per sample. Comment on this clonotype: Its target is unknown.

The CDR3 extends over 14 amino acids. The germline V gene has CDR1 SGHRS and CDR2 YFSETQ. V lost 5 bases, J lost 3 bases, and 15 bases lay in between. General study findings and limits: Age brought a roughly linear fall in TCR beta diversity measured per million T cells.

The V gene is TRBV5-1, the J gene TRBJ2-7, with D tentatively TRBD1 (5 bases). Material for sequencing was blood. This receptor was obtained from a woman older than 75 in good health. CDR3 bases: TGCGCCAGCAGACCCGAGTGGGGCCGCTACGAGCAGTACTTC. It specifies CASRPEWGRYEQYF.